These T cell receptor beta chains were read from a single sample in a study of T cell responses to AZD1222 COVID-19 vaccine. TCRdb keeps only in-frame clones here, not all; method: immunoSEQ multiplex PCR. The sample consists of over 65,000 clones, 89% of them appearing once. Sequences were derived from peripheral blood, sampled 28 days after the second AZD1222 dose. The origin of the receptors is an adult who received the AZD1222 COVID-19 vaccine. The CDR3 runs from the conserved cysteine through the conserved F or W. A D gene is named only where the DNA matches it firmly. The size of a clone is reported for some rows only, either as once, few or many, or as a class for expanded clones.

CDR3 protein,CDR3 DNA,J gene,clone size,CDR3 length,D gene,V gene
CASSLELAGGTGELFF,TGTGCCAGCAGCTTGGAACTAGCGGGGGGCACCGGGGAGCTGTTTTTT,TRBJ2-2,.,16,TRBD2,TRBV5-6
CASSQNKDSEWRVYNEQFF,TGCGCCAGCAGCCAAAATAAAGATTCTGAGTGGCGGGTCTACAATGAGCAGTTCTTC,TRBJ2-1,.,19,.,TRBV4-3
CASSLARVGIRLNPFF,TGTGCCAGCAGCTTAGCGCGCGTCGGGATAAGGCTTAATCCTTTCTTT,TRBJ1-1,.,16,.,TRBV7-9
CASGGPSYNEQFF,TGCGCCAGCGGGGGGCCCTCCTACAATGAGCAGTTCTTC,TRBJ2-1,.,13,.,TRBV5-1
CAWSVPGAFSQPQHF,TGTGCCTGGAGTGTACCAGGAGCGTTCAGTCAGCCCCAGCATTTT,TRBJ1-5,once,15,.,TRBV30
CASCTGGGYTEAFF,TGTGCCAGCTGTACAGGGGGGGGGTACACTGAAGCTTTCTTT,TRBJ1-1,.,14,TRBD1,TRBV6-5
CASSYQGDQPQHF,TGTGCCAGCAGTTACCAGGGGGATCAGCCCCAGCATTTT,TRBJ1-5,.,13,TRBD1,TRBV6-5
CASSTPTGFTRETQYF,TGTGCCAGCAGTACCCCGACAGGCTTCACTCGGGAGACCCAGTACTTC,TRBJ2-5,once,16,.,TRBV2
CASIPDRGGTGELFF,TGTGCCAGTATTCCGGACAGGGGTGGCACCGGGGAGCTGTTTTTT,TRBJ2-2,.,15,TRBD1,TRBV19
CASSRGSPHNEQFF,TGTGCCAGCAGCAGGGGTTCCCCTCACAATGAGCAGTTCTTC,TRBJ2-1,.,14,.,TRBV7-6
CASSPGQGSTEAFF,TGCGCCAGCAGCCCGGGACAGGGGAGCACTGAAGCTTTCTTT,TRBJ1-1,.,14,TRBD1,TRBV5-1
CASSEGSSYNEQFF,TGTGCCAGCAGTGAGGGAAGCTCCTACAATGAGCAGTTCTTC,TRBJ2-1,.,14,.,TRBV6-1
CASSFYGNNQPQHF,TGTGCCAGCAGCTTCTACGGCAACAATCAGCCCCAGCATTTT,TRBJ1-5,.,14,.,TRBV5-4
CSVITGGDYGYTF,TGCAGCGTCATAACAGGGGGTGACTATGGCTACACCTTC,TRBJ1-2,.,13,TRBD1,TRBV29-1
CASSLVRGASTGELFF,TGCGCCAGCAGCTTGGTACGGGGGGCCTCCACCGGGGAGCTGTTTTTT,TRBJ2-2,.,16,.,TRBV5-1
CASSLASGVEAFF,TGTGCCAGCAGTTTAGCGAGTGGAGTGGAAGCTTTCTTT,TRBJ1-1,.,13,.,TRBV12-3/TRBV12-4
CASTDYNEQFF,TGTGCCAGCACAGACTACAATGAGCAGTTCTTC,TRBJ2-1,.,11,.,TRBV2
CASSFWTSGHQETQYF,TGTGCCAGCAGCTTTTGGACTAGCGGACACCAAGAGACCCAGTACTTC,TRBJ2-5,.,16,TRBD2,TRBV7-9
CASRGGASYGYTF,TGTGCCAGCAGGGGGGGAGCTTCTTATGGCTACACCTTC,TRBJ1-2,.,13,.,TRBV6-5
CASSWDRGLYEQYF,TGTGCCAGCAGCTGGGACAGGGGGCTATACGAGCAGTACTTC,TRBJ2-7,.,14,TRBD1,TRBV7-3
CASSQDRGNIQYF,TGTGCCAGCAGCCAGGACCGGGGGAACATTCAGTACTTC,TRBJ2-4,once,13,.,TRBV3-1/TRBV3-2
CASSQGLGDNEQFF,TGTGCCAGCAGCCAGGGTCTAGGCGACAATGAGCAGTTCTTC,TRBJ2-1,.,14,.,TRBV4-2
CASSLRGHEQFF,TGTGCCAGCAGCTTACGGGGGCATGAGCAGTTCTTC,TRBJ2-1,few,12,.,TRBV13
CASSQEFAAKSSYEQYF,TGTGCCAGCAGCCAAGAGTTCGCGGCGAAAAGCTCCTACGAGCAGTACTTC,TRBJ2-7,.,17,.,TRBV4-2
CASSSRGLGKNIQYF,TGTGCCAGCAGTAGTAGGGGATTGGGCAAAAACATTCAGTACTTC,TRBJ2-4,.,15,.,TRBV27
CASSQGRRDSPNYGYTF,TGCGCCAGCAGCCAGGGTCGAAGGGACTCACCAAACTATGGCTACACCTTC,TRBJ1-2,few,17,.,TRBV4-1
CASGRDSNQPQHF,TGTGCCAGCGGTCGGGACAGTAATCAGCCCCAGCATTTT,TRBJ1-5,.,13,TRBD1,TRBV2
CASSLLRQGGETQYF,TGCGCCAGCAGCTTGCTCCGACAGGGTGGAGAGACCCAGTACTTC,TRBJ2-5,.,15,TRBD1,TRBV5-1
CSVGKGADTQYF,TGCAGCGTCGGAAAGGGGGCAGATACGCAGTATTTT,TRBJ2-3,.,12,.,TRBV29-1
CASSRRAGIQETQYF,TGCGCCAGCAGCAGAAGAGCGGGGATCCAAGAGACCCAGTACTTC,TRBJ2-5,.,15,TRBD2,TRBV5-1
CASSQATGGVGTQYF,TGCGCCAGCAGCCAGGCTACGGGCGGGGTGGGTACCCAGTACTTC,TRBJ2-5,.,15,.,TRBV4-3
CASSQDSYLTDTQYF,TGTGCCAGCAGCCAAGATTCGTATCTCACAGATACGCAGTATTTT,TRBJ2-3,.,15,.,TRBV4-2
CASSPGSFSIGYTF,TGTGCCAGCAGCCCAGGGTCGTTTAGTATTGGCTACACCTTC,TRBJ1-2,.,14,.,TRBV6-2/TRBV6-3
CASSLGGSSYGYTF,TGTGCCAGCAGCTTGGGTGGCAGTAGTTATGGCTACACCTTC,TRBJ1-2,.,14,.,TRBV5-6
CASSVLGGPTNEQFF,TGCGCCAGCAGCGTTCTGGGGGGCCCCACCAATGAGCAGTTCTTC,TRBJ2-1,.,15,.,TRBV4-1
CASSVDRGRLETQYF,TGTGCCAGCAGCGTAGACAGGGGGCGTTTGGAGACCCAGTACTTC,TRBJ2-5,once,15,TRBD1,TRBV9
CASRSGGQETQYF,TGTGCCAGCAGATCGGGGGGCCAAGAGACCCAGTACTTC,TRBJ2-5,.,13,TRBD2,TRBV28
CASSLFSSEQFF,TGTGCCAGCAGCCTGTTCTCAAGTGAGCAGTTCTTC,TRBJ2-1,.,12,.,TRBV5-4
CASSQNPGQIYGYTF,TGTGCCAGCAGTCAAAATCCGGGACAAATATATGGCTACACCTTC,TRBJ1-2,.,15,.,TRBV28
CASRSPFGQGREKLFF,TGTGCCAGCCGCTCGCCCTTCGGACAGGGTAGGGAAAAACTGTTTTTT,TRBJ1-4,.,16,TRBD1,TRBV7-9
CASSQWSQETQYF,TGCGCCAGCAGCCAATGGAGCCAAGAGACCCAGTACTTC,TRBJ2-5,.,13,.,TRBV4-1
CASSRKGSSNQPQHF,TGTGCCAGCAGCCGAAAGGGTAGTAGCAATCAGCCCCAGCATTTT,TRBJ1-5,.,15,.,TRBV27
CASIPAGGSTDTQYF,TGCGCCAGCATCCCAGCGGGGGGGTCCACAGATACGCAGTATTTT,TRBJ2-3,once,15,TRBD2,TRBV5-1
CASSFDPTYEQYF,TGTGCCAGCAGCTTCGATCCTACCTACGAGCAGTACTTC,TRBJ2-7,.,13,.,TRBV7-9
CASRGRGRAEQFF,TGTGCCAGCCGAGGGAGGGGACGGGCTGAGCAGTTCTTC,TRBJ2-1,.,13,TRBD2,TRBV6-5
CASTPSRGGAEAFF,TGTGCCAGCACCCCCTCAAGAGGGGGTGCTGAAGCTTTCTTT,TRBJ1-1,once,14,.,TRBV7-2
CASSLTGVYYEQYF,TGTGCCAGCAGCTTGACAGGGGTATACTACGAGCAGTACTTC,TRBJ2-7,.,14,TRBD1,TRBV5-6
CASSDSDSPLHF,TGTGCCAGCAGTGACAGTGATTCACCCCTCCACTTT,TRBJ1-6,.,12,.,TRBV28
CASSLDRWTYNSPLHF,TGCGCCAGCAGCTTGGACAGGTGGACCTATAATTCACCCCTCCACTTT,TRBJ1-6,few,16,.,TRBV5-1
CASSPGTGVTGELFF,TGTGCCAGCAGCCCCGGGACAGGGGTCACCGGGGAGCTGTTTTTT,TRBJ2-2,.,15,TRBD1,TRBV6-4
CASSPLKGTGEAFF,TGTGCCAGCTCACCACTTAAGGGTACGGGTGAAGCCTTCTTT,TRBJ1-1,.,14,.,TRBV18
CASSQAGSGGAQGTQYF,TGTGCCAGCAGCCAAGCAGGTAGCGGGGGGGCCCAAGGGACCCAGTACTTC,TRBJ2-5,once,17,TRBD2,TRBV4-2
CASSVSPRGLGAGSDTQYF,TGTGCCAGCAGCGTGTCACCCCGGGGACTTGGGGCTGGGTCAGATACGCAGTATTTT,TRBJ2-3,.,19,.,TRBV9
CASQQGRSGNTIYF,TGTGCCAGTCAACAGGGGAGAAGTGGAAACACCATATATTTT,TRBJ1-3,.,14,TRBD1,TRBV19